This T cell receptor (beta chain) was profiled in a study of tumor-infiltrating lymphocytes in primary liver carcinoma. Study information: Tumor lesions were T1-T3 N0M0 and spanned roughly 4 to 10 cm.

Concerning this clonotype: Its antigen is unidentified.

Regarding the study as a whole: Tumors had a top-250-clone fraction that was significantly higher than blood (p = 0.039). Tumor region pairs overlapped more than did tumor-adjacent and tumor-blood pairs.

A primer in the constant region served to generate TCR beta cDNA from 500 ng of total RNA. ARM-PCR was slightly modified, and three nested multiplex PCR rounds with it gave rise to the TCR beta libraries. MiXCR was run by TCRdb on the multiplex PCR reads, yielding one entry per CDR3 protein. The data show 90,000 to 150,000 distinct CDR3 sequences, 55% to 70% seen once. Extraction of RNA together with DNA used roughly 18-32 mg of unsorted bulk tissue. Sequencing input: tumor-adjacent normal liver tissue. The receptor comes from a woman aged 60-75 years with primary liver carcinoma and hepatitis B virus infection.

CDR3 protein: CASRSGKGGQPQHF. The CDR3 nucleotides read TGTGCCAGCAGGTCGGGAAAGGGAGGCCAGCCCCAGCATTTT. The chain links TRBV12-3 or TRBV12-4 to TRBJ1-5; D gene uncertain. V lost 6 bases and J 7 bases, leaving 16 bases between the germline ends. The CDR3 extends over 14 amino acids.